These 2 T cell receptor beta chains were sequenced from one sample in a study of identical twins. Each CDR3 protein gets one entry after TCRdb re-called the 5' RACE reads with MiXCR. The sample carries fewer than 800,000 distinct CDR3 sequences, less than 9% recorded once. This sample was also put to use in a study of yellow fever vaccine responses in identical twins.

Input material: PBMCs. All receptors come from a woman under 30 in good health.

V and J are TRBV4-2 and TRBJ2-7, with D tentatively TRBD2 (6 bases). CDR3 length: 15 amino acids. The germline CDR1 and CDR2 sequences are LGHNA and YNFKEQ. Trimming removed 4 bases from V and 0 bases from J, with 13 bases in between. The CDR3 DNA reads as TGTGCCAGCAGCCCGGGGACTTACAGCTCCTACGAGCAGTACGTC. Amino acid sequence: CASSPGTYSSYEQYV.

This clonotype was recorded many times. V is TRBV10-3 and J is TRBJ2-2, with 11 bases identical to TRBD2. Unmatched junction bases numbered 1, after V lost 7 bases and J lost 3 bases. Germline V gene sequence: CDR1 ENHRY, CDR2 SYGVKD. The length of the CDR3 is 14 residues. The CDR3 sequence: CAIKGLADTGELFF. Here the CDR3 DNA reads TGTGCCATCAAGGGACTAGCGGACACCGGGGAGCTGTTTTTT.